This T cell receptor (beta chain) stems from a study of cytomegalovirus exposure and HLA in healthy donors. Overall study findings and caveats: The authors assumed roughly uniform sequencing depth across donors for presence/absence analyses. In a later analysis, donors in an Asian-associated ancestry cluster reportedly had fewer N-insertions in productive TCRs than the cohort mean.

Concerning this clone itself: What it recognizes is unknown.

Samples came from healthy bone marrow donors. Trimming took 5 bases from V and 0 from J; bases not matched to a gene: 5. CDR1 is MRHNA and CDR2 is SNTAGT in the germline V gene. CDR3 length: 15 residues. The PCR was carried out with 60 Vbeta primers and 13 Jbeta primers. Profiled with immunoSEQ multiplex PCR; TCRdb holds only in-frame clones, not every one. The sample carries some 150,000 clones, roughly two thirds recorded once. J is TRBJ2-7 and V is TRBV6-4, with 9 nucleotides matching TRBD1. The TCR originated in a woman in her 30s in good health and CMV-seronegative. Input material: PBMCs. The CDR3, as DNA: TGTGCCAGCAGTACCGGGACAGGGCACTCCTACGAGCAGTACTTC. Translating it yields CASSTGTGHSYEQYF.